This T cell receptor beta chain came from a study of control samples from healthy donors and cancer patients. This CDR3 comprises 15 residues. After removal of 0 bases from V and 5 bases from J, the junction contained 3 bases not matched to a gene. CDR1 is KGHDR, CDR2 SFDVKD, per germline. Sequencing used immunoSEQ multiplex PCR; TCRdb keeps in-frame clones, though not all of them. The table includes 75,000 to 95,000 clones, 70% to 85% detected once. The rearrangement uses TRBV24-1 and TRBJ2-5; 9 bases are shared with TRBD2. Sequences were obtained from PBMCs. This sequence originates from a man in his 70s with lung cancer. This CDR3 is CATSDLAGGQETQYF. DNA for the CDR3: TGTGCCACCAGTGATTTGGCGGGGGGGCAGGAGACCCAGTACTTC.